Listed below are T cell receptor beta chains from one sample, sequenced in a study of Graves' ophthalmopathy and Graves' hyperthyroidism. TCRdb re-called the multiplex PCR reads with MiXCR, one entry per CDR3 protein. This sample has 1 million to 1.3 million distinct CDR3 sequences; about two fifths occur once, and the top ten carry approximately 10%. The material sequenced was peripheral blood or thyroid tissue (not recorded which). These receptor sequences come from an adult man with Graves' hyperthyroidism. The CDR3 runs from the conserved cysteine through the conserved F or W. Each record gives: CDR3 length, clone size, V gene, CDR3 protein. Clone sizes are given selectively: once, few, many, or a class where the clone is expanded.

cdr3_length: 14
clone_size: few
v_call: TRBV7-9
cdr3_aa: CASSLADLGAEAFF

cdr3_length: 12
clone_size: few
v_call: TRBV30
cdr3_aa: CAWTKGNQPQHF

cdr3_length: 17
clone_size: many
v_call: TRBV7-9
cdr3_aa: CASSPPPGLAGAYEQYF

cdr3_length: 16
clone_size: many
v_call: TRBV2
cdr3_aa: CASSEALRQSGNTIYF

cdr3_length: 13
clone_size: NA
v_call: TRBV10-3
cdr3_aa: CAGGLADTGELFF

cdr3_length: 14
clone_size: many
v_call: TRBV6-6
cdr3_aa: CASSYIAGGSEAFF

cdr3_length: 12
clone_size: NA
v_call: TRBV2
cdr3_aa: CASVSDTREQYF

cdr3_length: 16
clone_size: many
v_call: TRBV7-8
cdr3_aa: CASSLFGQVRSYEQYF

cdr3_length: 16
clone_size: many
v_call: TRBV7-8
cdr3_aa: CASSPQTRGRHRGYTF

cdr3_length: 15
clone_size: few
v_call: TRBV12-3/TRBV12-4
cdr3_aa: CASTRTSGRAWEQYF

cdr3_length: 16
clone_size: NA
v_call: TRBV2
cdr3_aa: CASRRSGTGGHQPQHF

cdr3_length: 17
clone_size: once
v_call: TRBV5-1
cdr3_aa: CASSATGLHEHRSPLHF

cdr3_length: 17
clone_size: few
v_call: TRBV10-3
cdr3_aa: CAIRSASGTGTHETQYF

cdr3_length: 16
clone_size: many
v_call: TRBV2
cdr3_aa: CASSRRGQGASETQYF

cdr3_length: 14
clone_size: NA
v_call: TRBV29-1
cdr3_aa: CSVTGASSYNEQFF

cdr3_length: 13
clone_size: NA
v_call: TRBV29-1
cdr3_aa: CSEQGATLTEAFF

cdr3_length: 15
clone_size: many
v_call: TRBV6-2/TRBV6-3
cdr3_aa: CASTDLGSYNYGYTF

cdr3_length: 14
clone_size: many
v_call: TRBV19
cdr3_aa: CASSMGQRNQPQHF

cdr3_length: 14
clone_size: NA
v_call: TRBV7-6
cdr3_aa: CASSQERQGTEAFF

cdr3_length: 15
clone_size: once
v_call: TRBV7-2
cdr3_aa: CASSSHDRGPYEQYF

cdr3_length: 13
clone_size: many
v_call: TRBV10-3
cdr3_aa: CAIGDRGQQPQHF

cdr3_length: 12
clone_size: NA
v_call: TRBV20-1
cdr3_aa: CSARRATYGYTF

cdr3_length: 15
clone_size: many
v_call: TRBV7-2
cdr3_aa: CASSARLGSNQPQHF

cdr3_length: 17
clone_size: NA
v_call: TRBV25-1
cdr3_aa: CASSARVQGRANYGYTF

cdr3_length: 14
clone_size: many
v_call: TRBV12-3/TRBV12-4
cdr3_aa: CASNEGPRGETQYF

cdr3_length: 12
clone_size: NA
v_call: TRBV29-1
cdr3_aa: CSVNRDGRGYTF

cdr3_length: 13
clone_size: NA
v_call: TRBV5-1
cdr3_aa: CASSFEPSGVQYF

cdr3_length: 15
clone_size: few
v_call: TRBV9
cdr3_aa: CASSVAGGGHTEAFF

cdr3_length: 12
clone_size: NA
v_call: TRBV7-3
cdr3_aa: CASSLVGRPPSF

cdr3_length: 16
clone_size: NA
v_call: TRBV5-6
cdr3_aa: CASSLYRDRGQETQYF

cdr3_length: 16
clone_size: many
v_call: TRBV7-6
cdr3_aa: CASSLALSGSSYEQYF

cdr3_length: 19
clone_size: few
v_call: TRBV20-1
cdr3_aa: CSARGLTVLSEQNPFEQYF

cdr3_length: 15
clone_size: many
v_call: TRBV9
cdr3_aa: CASSAHPGAAETQYF

cdr3_length: 13
clone_size: NA
v_call: TRBV6-6
cdr3_aa: CASSFTGISKLFF

cdr3_length: 14
clone_size: many
v_call: TRBV15
cdr3_aa: CATSRGRRNTEAFF

cdr3_length: 15
clone_size: many
v_call: TRBV12-3/TRBV12-4
cdr3_aa: CASSSLRQGSSEQYF

cdr3_length: 16
clone_size: few
v_call: TRBV10-3
cdr3_aa: CASSEWSGAGANVLTF

cdr3_length: 16
clone_size: many
v_call: TRBV7-2
cdr3_aa: CASSLGGVGAGTEAFF

cdr3_length: 14
clone_size: NA
v_call: TRBV15
cdr3_aa: CATSRQDRVAGYTF

cdr3_length: 16
clone_size: many
v_call: TRBV11-2
cdr3_aa: CASSSQGRGGHYEQYF

cdr3_length: 13
clone_size: few
v_call: TRBV15
cdr3_aa: CATGDTRNNEQFF

cdr3_length: 20
clone_size: NA
v_call: TRBV7-2
cdr3_aa: CASSKGPGLAGVNSQETQYF

cdr3_length: 14
clone_size: once
v_call: TRBV7-9
cdr3_aa: CASSLGGVGGIRYF

cdr3_length: 14
clone_size: many
v_call: TRBV7-6
cdr3_aa: CASSPRGGIYEQYF

cdr3_length: 11
clone_size: NA
v_call: TRBV29-1
cdr3_aa: CSVGTGDEAFF

cdr3_length: 17
clone_size: NA
v_call: TRBV15
cdr3_aa: CATSRTKDRVSNQPQHF

cdr3_length: 13
clone_size: many
v_call: TRBV11-2
cdr3_aa: CASSIGTAYGYTF